These 5 T cell receptor beta chains originate from one sample sequenced in a study of T cell responses to AZD1222 COVID-19 vaccine. Libraries were prepared by immunoSEQ multiplex PCR; TCRdb keeps only in-frame clonotypes and omits some of them. The sample includes tens of thousands of clones, approximately 91% of them seen just once. This specimen consisted of peripheral blood, obtained on day 0 of AZD1222 vaccination. All receptors come from an adult in good health.

This chain links TRBV14 with TRBJ1-2, with a weak D call TRBD1 (5 bases). V shed 2 bases and J shed 4 bases, with 17 bases lying between them. The CDR3 has 16 amino acids. Germline assignment: CDR1 SGHDN and CDR2 FVKESK. CDR3 bases: TGTGCCAGCAGCCAATCTGGGGGAGCTCCTAGCTATGGCTACACCTTC. Encoded protein: CASSQSGGAPSYGYTF.

The sample holds one count of this clone. The chain uses TRBV9 and TRBJ2-1; tentatively, D is TRBD2 (5 bases). Germline V gene sequence: CDR1 SGDLS, CDR2 YYNGEE. The CDR3 runs 14 residues. Trimming cost V 0 bases and J 7 bases, with 11 bases left between them. The CDR3 loop is CASSVAGVVNEQFF. The CDR3 bases are TGTGCCAGCAGCGTAGCCGGGGTTGTGAATGAGCAGTTCTTC. The full variable domain, in which reference TRBV9 and TRBJ2-1 provide the parts outside the CDR3, is DSGVTQTPKHLITATGQRVTLRCSPRSGDLSVYWYQQSLDQGLQFLIQYYNGEERAKGNILERFSAQQFPDLHSELNLSSLELGDSALYFCASSVAGVVNEQFFGPGTRLTVL.

This clone was detected only once. V is TRBV10-1 and J is TRBJ1-6; D is unresolved. Germline V gene lookup returns CDR1 WNHNN and CDR2 SYGVQD (reference sequence). With 6 bases removed from V and 5 bases from J, the gap between germline ends came to 26 bases. CDR3 length equals 19 residues. The CDR3 protein is CASRDGNGRAPPHNSPLHF. In nucleotides, the CDR3 is TGCGCCAGCAGAGACGGAAATGGGAGGGCACCGCCTCATAATTCACCCCTCCACTTT.

The chain has TRBV19 and TRBJ1-5; maybe TRBD1 (5 bases). V lost 6 bases, J lost 0 bases, and 15 bases lay in between. The CDR3 covers 16 residues. Germline CDR1 is LNHDA and CDR2 is SQIVND (reference sequence). DNA for the CDR3: TGTGCCAGTAGCCAGGGAACGGGCCTTAGCAATCAGCCCCAGCATTTT. Protein product: CASSQGTGLSNQPQHF.

This rearrangement joins TRBV5-8 to TRBJ2-5; 8 bases are shared with TRBD1. The CDR3 has 17 amino acids. Germline V gene data show CDR1 as SGHTS and CDR2 as YDEGEE. The V and J ends lost 0 bases and 4 bases, in that order; junction bases with no gene match: 11. CDR3 sequence (DNA): TGTGCCAGCAGCTTGGATGTCCGGGAACAGGGGGGAGAGACCCAGTACTTC. This sequence encodes CASSLDVREQGGETQYF.